This T cell receptor (beta chain) was documented in a study of blood T cell repertoires in COVID-19. As for the study in general: COVID-19 samples, acute and convalescent, were from the United States, Italy and Spain. Nucleic acid was either cDNA or gDNA, and it came from T cells, B-cell-depleted T cells, or PBMCs.

Authors' analysis steps: Counts of nucleated cells, estimated from reference gene primer amplification, were obtained. TCRdb's copy holds only in-frame clones and misses some; the assay was immunoSEQ multiplex PCR. That table is the source of V, J and clone size, and D and trimming were worked out from the DNA. The table lists 200,000 to 300,000 clones, approximately 83% of them singletons. V was cut by 2 bases and J by 0 bases, with 5 bases left in between. The germline CDR1 and CDR2 sequences are SGDLS and YYNGEE. The CDR3 is made up of 14 amino acids. This TCR derives from a human donor in a cohort sampled during active COVID-19. The rearrangement links TRBV9 to TRBJ2-2; unclear D gene. The sequenced sample consisted of peripheral blood. CDR3: CASSVFANTGELFF. CDR3 DNA sequence: TGTGCCAGCAGCGTGTTCGCGAACACCGGGGAGCTGTTTTTT.